Each of the 7 T cell receptor beta chains below was sequenced from the same sample in a study of cytomegalovirus exposure and HLA in healthy donors. Vbeta (60) and Jbeta (13) primers were used in the PCR. Libraries were prepared by immunoSEQ multiplex PCR; TCRdb keeps only in-frame clonotypes and omits some of them. The sample contains a few hundred thousand clones, around 90% of which appear only once. The sample comprised PBMCs. These receptors all come from a girl aged 2 to 10 in good health and CMV-seronegative.

This clone was found once. V and J are TRBV6-6 and TRBJ1-6; D remains unclear. Germline-derived CDR1 and CDR2 are MNHNY and SVGAGI (reference sequence). The CDR3 consists of 14 residues. The V end was cut by 2 bases, the J end by 10 bases, with 12 bases between. The CDR3 DNA follows: TGTGCCAGCAGTTACGGAGGCATAGAATCACCCCTCCACTTT. This sequence encodes CASSYGGIESPLHF.

The chain joins TRBV13 to TRBJ2-7; possibly TRBD2 for D (5 bases). V lost 5 bases and J 4 bases, leaving 24 bases between the germline ends. CDR1 and CDR2 (germline): PRHDT, FYEKMQ (reference sequence). The length of the CDR3 is 17 residues. CDR3 residues: CASSPRSRRSGFYEQYF. The DNA for the CDR3 is TGTGCCAGCAGCCCCCGGTCGCGTCGATCGGGGTTTTACGAGCAGTACTTC. Looking up the rest from reference TRBV13 and TRBJ2-7 gives the full variable domain: AAGVIQSPRHLIKEKRETATLKCYPIPRHDTVYWYQQGPGQDPQFLISFYEKMQSDKGSIPDRFSAQQFSDYHSELNMSSLELGDSALYFCASSPRSRRSGFYEQYFGPGTRLTVT.

The chain uses TRBV10-3 and TRBJ1-5, with D unclear. V shed 6 bases and J shed 0 bases, with 15 bases lying between them. The CDR3 is 16 residues long. Germline V gene sequence: CDR1 ENHRY, CDR2 SYGVKD. The CDR3 sequence is CAISHPQVGSNQPQHF. The CDR3 DNA sequence: TGTGCCATCAGCCATCCCCAGGTGGGTAGCAATCAGCCCCAGCATTTT.

This clone was recorded once. This sequence joins TRBV28 and TRBJ1-3; a weak D match, TRBD1 (5 bases). Germline V gene sequence: CDR1 MDHEN, CDR2 SYDVKM. Trimming took 2 bases from V and 0 from J, leaving 8 bases between them. The CDR3 is made up of 15 amino acids. The CDR3 reads CASSLGAVSGNTIYF. The CDR3 coding sequence is TGTGCCAGCAGTTTAGGGGCAGTCTCTGGAAACACCATATATTTT.

Here the CDR3 reads CASSPLGLGYDTQYF. CDR3 DNA sequence: TGTGCCAGCAGTCCCCTCGGACTAGGGTATGATACGCAGTATTTT. This sequence joins TRBV6-5 and TRBJ2-3, with TRBD2 matching over 7 bases. The CDR3 sequence is 15 residues long. Per the germline V gene, CDR1 is MNHEY and CDR2 is SVGAGI. V shed 5 bases, J shed 6 bases, and the junction held 11 bases outside the gene matches.

The gene calls are TRBV5-1 and TRBJ2-7; 10 bases match TRBD1. CDR3 size: 16 residues. V lost 4 bases and J lost 3; bases outside the gene matches: 10. Germline-derived CDR1 and CDR2 are SGHRS and YFSETQ. The CDR3 coding sequence is TGCGCCAGCAGCCATACGCAAGGACAGGGGGGCTACGAGCAGTACTTC. Its protein is CASSHTQGQGGYEQYF.

This sequence joins TRBV28 and TRBJ2-1, with D hard to call. Germline V gene lookup returns CDR1 MDHEN and CDR2 SYDVKM. The CDR3 extends over 13 amino acids. The V end was cut by 8 bases, the J end by 2 bases, with 10 bases between. CDR3 DNA sequence: TGTGCCAGCGGCGGAGCTCCCTACAATGAGCAGTTCTTC. Translating gives CASGGAPYNEQFF.